The 29 T cell receptor beta chains below come from one sample, sequenced in a study of cytomegalovirus exposure and HLA in healthy donors. PCR primers comprised 60 Vbeta and 13 Jbeta primers. Method: immunoSEQ multiplex PCR; TCRdb's copy keeps in-frame clones and lacks some. The sample carries approximately 140,000 clones, about 74% recorded once. Sequencing was done on a sample of PBMCs. Every receptor here comes from a woman aged 60 to 75 in good health and CMV-seronegative.

Note on this clone: A read error may account for a junction end that differs from germline. Here the CDR3 reads CASSGRFRGEADF. The CDR3 region has the DNA TGTGCCAGCAGCGGGCGATTCAGGGGGGAGGCCGATTTT. This chain uses TRBV7-8 with TRBJ2-3; possible D gene TRBD1, 7 bases. CDR3 size: 13 residues. CDR1 is SGHVS and CDR2 is FQNEAQ in the germline V gene.

The genes are TRBV6-1 and TRBJ2-1, with 8 bases matching TRBD1. The CDR3 extends over 14 amino acids. V lost 7 bases to trimming and J lost 1 base; unmatched junction nucleotides: 3. Per germline, CDR1 MNHNS and CDR2 SASEGT. CDR3: CASIGQGSYNEQFF. The CDR3 nucleotides read TGTGCCAGCATCGGACAGGGATCCTACAATGAGCAGTTCTTC.

This chain joins TRBV19 and TRBJ1-6, with TRBD1 as a possible D gene (5 bases). Germline loops: CDR1 LNHDA, CDR2 SQIVND (reference sequence). V was shortened by 6 bases and J by 7 bases, with 13 bases between the two germline ends. The CDR3 covers 14 residues. In DNA form, the CDR3 reads TGTGCCAGTAGCGGCGGGGCGACCAATTCACCCCTCCACTTT. Its translation: CASSGGATNSPLHF.

The sample holds a few counts of this clone. The chain links TRBV7-6 to TRBJ2-7; tentatively, D is TRBD1 (6 bases). This CDR3 has 13 residues. CDR1 SGHVS and CDR2 FNYEAQ come from the germline V gene. Trimming took off 5 bases at V and 1 base at J, with 9 bases between the two ends. The CDR3 DNA sequence: TGTGCCAGCAGCCAGGACAGATCCTACGAGCAGTACTTC. This sequence encodes CASSQDRSYEQYF.

The rearrangement links TRBV6-1 to TRBJ2-5, with 11 bases matching TRBD2. In germline, CDR1 is MNHNS, CDR2 SASEGT. The CDR3 totals 14 residues. V lost 9 bases and J lost 4; bases outside the gene matches: 7. The CDR3 sequence is CASPSGGLLETQYF. The CDR3 nucleotides read TGTGCCAGTCCTAGCGGGGGGCTCTTAGAGACCCAGTACTTC.

The J gene is TRBJ2-2, the V gene TRBV10-1, with TRBD1 identical over 7 bases. This CDR3 is 16 amino acids long. Germline V CDR1 and CDR2: WNHNN, SYGVQD (reference sequence). V was pared by 0 bases and J by 7 bases, with 8 bases of the junction left unmatched. The CDR3 DNA reads TGCGCCAGCAGTGAGTCCCGACAGGGCAGCGGCGGGGAGCTGTTTTTT. It translates to CASSESRQGSGGELFF.

The chain carries TRBV7-2 and TRBJ2-6; possibly TRBD1 for D (7 bases). Trimming stripped 5 bases from V and 3 bases from J, with 17 bases between. Germline V gene data show CDR1 as SGHTA and CDR2 as FQGNSA. This CDR3 has 17 amino acids. The CDR3 is CASSPHRGGGGANVLTF. The CDR3 bases are TGTGCCAGCAGCCCCCACAGGGGAGGCGGTGGGGCCAACGTCCTGACTTTC.

The chain has TRBV18 and TRBJ2-7; D not certain. The CDR3 contains 14 residues. Germline V gives CDR1 KGHSH, CDR2 LQKENI. Trimming removed 1 base from V and 6 bases from J, with 13 bases in between. The CDR3 nucleotides are TGTGCCAGCTCACCACGCGGCATAAGACCCGAGCAGTACTTC. Encoded protein: CASSPRGIRPEQYF.

This sequence joins TRBV7-9 and TRBJ1-5; D perhaps matches TRBD1 (5 bases). This CDR3 has 15 residues. Germline CDR1 SEHNR, CDR2 FQNEAQ (reference sequence). Trimming removed 5 bases from V and 6 bases from J, with 17 bases in between. DNA for the CDR3: TGTGCCAGCAGCCTGGGGGGAGTGAAGGCTCAGCCCCAGCATTTT. This codes for CASSLGGVKAQPQHF.

This clone was seen a few times. This chain links TRBV4-2 with TRBJ2-2, with 9 bases lining up with TRBD2. Germline assignment: CDR1 LGHNA and CDR2 YNFKEQ. Trimming cost V 1 base and J 0 bases; bases outside gene matches: 15. CDR3 length: 21 amino acids. The CDR3 nucleotides read TGTGCCAGCAGCCAAGGGGGGGCGGGGGGGCTCGTAGAATCGAACACCGGGGAGCTGTTTTTT. Translation gives CASSQGGAGGLVESNTGELFF.

V is TRBV15 and J is TRBJ2-3; TRBD1 matches 7 bases. Trimming cost V 5 bases and J 5 bases; bases outside gene matches: 4. CDR3 size: 13 residues. Germline V gene sequence: CDR1 LNHNV, CDR2 YYDKDF (reference sequence). The CDR3 sequence is CATSLWDRDTQYF. The CDR3 DNA reads as TGTGCCACCAGCCTCTGGGACAGAGATACGCAGTATTTT.

The chain recombines TRBV25-1 with TRBJ1-2, with 9 bases fitting TRBD1. CDR1 is MGHDK, CDR2 SYGVNS, per germline. V shed 1 base, J shed 7 bases, and the junction held 4 bases outside the gene matches. The CDR3 has 14 amino acids. Written as DNA, the CDR3 is TGTGCCAGCAGTGAATTGGACAGGGGTCTTGGCTACACCTTC. It codes for CASSELDRGLGYTF.

The V gene is TRBV21-1, the J gene TRBJ2-7; the DNA was not compared with TRBD1, the D call given in the table. TRBV21-1 constitutes a pseudogene. The CDR3 loop spans 18 amino acids. Here the CDR3 DNA reads TGTGCCAGCAGCAAAGTGGGCACAGTAGACAACAGCTCCTACGAGCAGTACTTC. Translation: CASSKVGTVDNSSYEQYF.

The V gene is TRBV7-6, the J gene TRBJ1-1; 12 bases agree with TRBD1. The CDR3 runs 17 residues. The trim removed 4 bases at V and 7 bases at J, leaving 13 bases unmatched. Per the germline V gene, CDR1 is SGHVS and CDR2 is FNYEAQ. This CDR3 is CASSSMGQGAATREAFF. In nucleotides, the CDR3 is TGTGCCAGCAGCTCGATGGGACAGGGGGCGGCAACTCGTGAAGCTTTCTTT.

The chain links TRBV28 to TRBJ1-1, with D perhaps TRBD1 (6 bases). The CDR3 is made up of 17 amino acids. With 5 bases removed from V and 2 bases from J, the gap between germline ends came to 21 bases. CDR1 and CDR2 (germline): MDHEN, SYDVKM. CDR3 sequence (DNA): TGTGCCAGCAGTAAAGGGGGAGCCGGGAAAACTAACACTGAAGCTTTCTTT. This translates into CASSKGGAGKTNTEAFF. Combining the CDR3 with reference TRBV28 and TRBJ1-1 gives the whole variable domain DVKVTQSSRYLVKRTGEKVFLECVQDMDHENMFWYRQDPGLGLRLIYFSYDVKMKEKGDIPEGYSVSREKKERFSLILESASTNQTSMYLCASSKGGAGKTNTEAFFGQGTRLTVV.

This chain's CDR3 is CASSVGGTWETQYF. The CDR3 DNA follows: TGTGCCAGCAGCGTCGGGGGGACTTGGGAGACCCAGTACTTC. The chain is built from TRBV9 and TRBJ2-5, with 7 bases lining up with TRBD2. With 2 bases clipped from V and 5 bases from J, the junction kept 6 bases outside the gene matches. The germline V gene has CDR1 SGDLS and CDR2 YYNGEE. The CDR3 contains 14 residues.

The gene calls are TRBV7-9 and TRBJ1-2; perhaps TRBD1 as D (6 bases). The CDR3 length is 15 residues. Trimming stripped 5 bases from V and 4 bases from J, with 17 bases between. Germline loops: CDR1 SEHNR, CDR2 FQNEAQ (reference sequence). CDR3 region: CASSTNQGLLYGYTF. In DNA, the CDR3 is TGTGCCAGCAGCACGAATCAGGGGCTGCTCTATGGCTACACCTTC.

V is TRBV10-3 and J is TRBJ2-1; 7 positions agree with TRBD2. After removal of 6 bases from V and 2 bases from J, the junction contained 13 bases not matched to a gene. CDR3 length: 17 amino acids. Germline CDR1 ENHRY, CDR2 SYGVKD. This CDR3 is CAIRARGERGAYNEQFF. The DNA for the CDR3 is TGTGCCATCAGGGCCCGGGGGGAAAGAGGCGCCTACAATGAGCAGTTCTTC.

This chain links TRBV11-3 with TRBJ2-1, with no clear D. The V end was cut by 4 bases, the J end by 4 bases, with 5 bases between. The CDR3 runs 12 residues. CDR1 is SGHNT, CDR2 YENEEA, per germline. DNA of the CDR3: TGTGCCAGCAGCTCACAGTACAATGAGCAGTTCTTC. This codes for CASSSQYNEQFF.

The chain carries TRBV28 and TRBJ2-1; 11 bases are shared with TRBD2. The CDR3 spans 16 residues. Germline V gene lookup returns CDR1 MDHEN and CDR2 SYDVKM. V was pared by 3 bases and J by 8 bases, with 9 bases of the junction left unmatched. For the CDR3, the DNA is TGTGCCAGCAGTTTTATGACTAGCGGGAATCTTTATGAGCAGTTCTTC. Residues: CASSFMTSGNLYEQFF.

This chain uses TRBV28 with TRBJ1-6; D not certain. The CDR3 runs 12 residues. The V gene lost 3 bases and the J gene lost 7 bases, with 4 bases spanning the gap. Germline assignment: CDR1 MDHEN and CDR2 SYDVKM. Here the CDR3 reads CASSFLNSPLHF. CDR3 DNA sequence: TGTGCCAGCAGTTTCCTGAATTCACCCCTCCACTTT.

This chain connects TRBV27 to TRBJ2-5, with 11 bases lining up with TRBD2. This CDR3 contains 21 residues. The J segment lost 4 bases and the V segment lost 2 bases, leaving 21 bases of the junction unmatched. Germline V gene sequence: CDR1 MNHEY, CDR2 SMNVEV (reference sequence). The CDR3: CASSLRGTGRDLAGGRETQYF. The DNA for the CDR3 is TGTGCCAGCAGTTTAAGGGGGACGGGACGGGATTTAGCGGGAGGGCGAGAGACCCAGTACTTC.

The chain links TRBV6-6 to TRBJ1-2, with D maybe TRBD1 (5 bases). Germline assignment: CDR1 MNHNY and CDR2 SVGAGI (reference sequence). This CDR3 has 14 amino acids. V was shortened by 7 bases and J by 7 bases, with 19 bases between the two germline ends. This CDR3 is CASIGRAKVGGYTF. CDR3 DNA sequence: TGTGCCAGCATCGGCAGGGCAAAAGTAGGTGGCTACACCTTC.

The J gene is TRBJ2-1, the V gene TRBV5-1; the D gene is possibly TRBD2 (6 bases). Germline loops: CDR1 SGHRS, CDR2 YFSETQ. V shed 4 bases and J shed 5 bases, with 16 bases lying between them. CDR3 size: 15 residues. The CDR3 sequence: CASSPARDSHNEQFF. CDR3 in DNA: TGCGCCAGCAGCCCTGCCCGGGACTCACACAATGAGCAGTTCTTC.

The chain has TRBV10-2 and TRBJ2-4; possible D gene TRBD1, 5 bases. The V end lost 2 bases, the J end lost 6 bases, and 11 bases lay between the germline ends. The CDR3 has 14 residues. Looked up from germline, CDR1 is WSHSY and CDR2 is SAAADI. In DNA form, the CDR3 reads TGCGCCAGCAGTGAGATGGTTAGGGGAAACATTCAGTACTTC. It translates to CASSEMVRGNIQYF.

V usage is TRBV28 and J usage is TRBJ1-2; no clear D. The germline CDR1 and CDR2 sequences are MDHEN and SYDVKM. This CDR3 spans 12 amino acids. V lost 4 bases and J lost 8, with 11 bases in between. DNA of the CDR3: TGTGCCAGCAGTTACGCGGGTTGGGGCTACACCTTC. Its protein product is CASSYAGWGYTF.

This clone appeared once. The rearrangement uses TRBV28 and TRBJ2-7; TRBD1 matches 7 bases. Germline V CDR1 and CDR2: MDHEN, SYDVKM. The CDR3 is 16 residues long. V trimming: 4 bases; J trimming: 2 bases; junction bases outside the gene matches: 11. The CDR3, as DNA: TGTGCCAGCAGTTCATCGGGGACAGCAGTTGCCTACGAGCAGTACTTC. This gives the protein CASSSSGTAVAYEQYF. Full variable domain (missing parts from reference TRBV28 and TRBJ2-7): DVKVTQSSRYLVKRTGEKVFLECVQDMDHENMFWYRQDPGLGLRLIYFSYDVKMKEKGDIPEGYSVSREKKERFSLILESASTNQTSMYLCASSSSGTAVAYEQYFGPGTRLTVT.

V usage is TRBV6-1 and J usage is TRBJ1-5; 9 positions match TRBD1. CDR3 length equals 14 residues. The germline gives CDR1 MNHNS, CDR2 SASEGT. Trimming removed 6 bases from V and 7 bases from J; junction bases left unmatched: 7. The CDR3 nucleotides read TGTGCCAGCAGATTACAGGGGGCTATGCAGCCCCAGCATTTT. Amino acid sequence: CASRLQGAMQPQHF.

Notes on this clone: One end of the junction fails to match germline, which may point to a read error. The sample holds other DNA sequences that translate to the same CDR3. The J gene is TRBJ2-5, the V gene TRBV6-1; D possibly corresponds to TRBD2 (6 bases). This CDR3 contains 11 residues. Germline V CDR1 and CDR2: MNHNS, SASEGT. The CDR3: CASRGGETQYF. DNA for the CDR3: TGCGCCAGCAGAGGAGGGGAGACCCAGTACTTC.